This is a list of T cell receptor beta chains from one sample in a study of cytomegalovirus exposure and HLA in healthy donors. TCRdb keeps only in-frame clones here, not all; method: immunoSEQ multiplex PCR. The table includes approximately 150,000 clones, roughly 68% detected once. The specimen was PBMCs. The receptors were gathered from a man in his sixties in good health and CMV-seronegative. Both conserved end residues are part of each CDR3. The D gene is left open where the match is weak. A clone size is listed for some rows: how often the clone was seen (once, few, many), or a class if it is expanded.

>TRBJ1-2|-|TRBV19|few
TGTGCCAGTAGTGAAACAGGACGAGCTAACTATGGCTACACCTTC
CASSETGRANYGYTF
>TRBJ1-1|TRBD1|TRBV2|-
TGTGCCAGCAGTGAAGCTGACAGGGGGGTAAGAGCTTTCTTT
CASSEADRGVRAFF
>TRBJ2-3|-|TRBV10-1|-
TGCGCCAGCAGCGCCGACACCTCTGGTACGCAGTATTTT
CASSADTSGTQYF
>TRBJ2-3|-|TRBV30|once
TGTGCCTGGAGTGGGAGCGAGGCGCAGTATTTT
CAWSGSEAQYF
>TRBJ1-5|-|TRBV6-5|-
TGTGCCAGCAGCTCAGAGCGCTATAGCAATCAGCCCCAGCATTTT
CASSSERYSNQPQHF
>TRBJ2-5|-|TRBV29-1|-
TGCAGCGCTACCGTGTTACCCCTAGAGACCCAGTACTTC
CSATVLPLETQYF
>TRBJ1-4|TRBD1|TRBV7-8|-
TGTGCCAGCAGCTTCGGCAGGGGGCAAGAAAAACTGTTTTTT
CASSFGRGQEKLFF
>TRBJ1-3|TRBD1|TRBV9|-
TGTGCCAGCAGCGTAGCTACAGGGGCGGGAAACACCATATATTTT
CASSVATGAGNTIYF
>TRBJ2-7|TRBD2|TRBV30|-
TGTGCCTGGAAAGAACGGACTAGATGGGGCGAGCAGTACTTC
CAWKERTRWGEQYF
>TRBJ2-3|TRBD2|TRBV7-2|-
TGTGCCAGCAGCTTAGCGGGACTAACAGATACGCAGTATTTT
CASSLAGLTDTQYF
>TRBJ2-7|-|TRBV2|-
TGTGCCAGCAGTGCGTCAGTTCCCCGAAATACCTACGAGCAGTACTTC
CASSASVPRNTYEQYF
>TRBJ2-7|-|TRBV27|-
TGTGCCAGCAGTTTATCGCGGGGAACTCCCTCCTACGAGCAGTACTTC
CASSLSRGTPSYEQYF
>TRBJ1-1|-|TRBV6-1|-
TGTGCCAGCAGTATCACAGGGAACACTGAAGCTTTCTTT
CASSITGNTEAFF
>TRBJ1-4|-|TRBV2|-
TGTGCCAGCCTAGGGGCGGACGAAAAACTGTTTTTT
CASLGADEKLFF
>TRBJ2-7|TRBD1|TRBV29-1|-
TGCAGCGTAGTGACAGGGATGGACGAGCAGTACTTC
CSVVTGMDEQYF
>TRBJ2-7|-|TRBV5-4|-
TGTGCCAGCAGCCCGGGGACTTCCTCTAGGGAGCAGTACTTC
CASSPGTSSREQYF
>TRBJ1-1|TRBD1|TRBV25-1|-
TGTGCCAGCAGTGCTTTAACCGGGACAGGGGACACTGAAGCTTTCTTT
CASSALTGTGDTEAFF
>TRBJ1-1|-|TRBV18|-
TGTGCCAGCTCACAACAGGGAGGGAGCACTGAAGCTTTCTTT
CASSQQGGSTEAFF
>TRBJ2-7|-|TRBV7-2|few
TGTGCCAGCAGCTCCGACTACTTCACCTACGAGCAGTACTTC
CASSSDYFTYEQYF
>TRBJ2-5|TRBD2|TRBV7-8|-
TGTGCCAGCAGCTTAGGGACTAGCGGGGGACAAGAGACCCAGTACTTC
CASSLGTSGGQETQYF
>TRBJ1-5|-|TRBV5-6|-
TGTGCCAGCAGCCCGGGACACGACAATCAGCCCCAGCATTTT
CASSPGHDNQPQHF
>TRBJ1-2|TRBD1|TRBV9|-
TGTGCCAGCAGCGTCTCAGAACTGACAGGGTTCTATGGCTACACCTTC
CASSVSELTGFYGYTF
>TRBJ1-2|-|TRBV6-1|-
TGTGCCAGCAGTGATTTAAGGGGGACCTATGGCTACACCTTC
CASSDLRGTYGYTF
>TRBJ2-7|TRBD2|TRBV4-2|-
TGTGCCAGCAGCCGGACTAGCGGGAGCTCCTACGAGCAGTACTTC
CASSRTSGSSYEQYF
>TRBJ2-2|-|TRBV10-1|-
TGCGCCAGCAGCCCAGGTGTCACCGGGGAGCTGTTTTTT
CASSPGVTGELFF
>TRBJ1-1|-|TRBV5-1|-
TGCGCCAGCAGCTTTTCTGGAGGGCAGAACACTGAAGCTTTCTTT
CASSFSGGQNTEAFF
>TRBJ1-5|-|TRBV7-2|-
TGTGCCAGCAGCTTAAGTCGGAGCCAGACTCGTAGCAATCAGCCCCAGCATTTT
CASSLSRSQTRSNQPQHF
>TRBJ2-2|-|TRBV28|-
TGTGCCAGCATATCCACGATGGACAGTAAATCGGCCGGGGAGCTGTTTTTT
CASISTMDSKSAGELFF
>TRBJ2-7|TRBD2|TRBV29-1|-
TGCAGCGTTGAAGGACTAGCGGAAACCTACGAGCAGTACTTC
CSVEGLAETYEQYF
>TRBJ2-3|-|TRBV19|-
TGTGCCAGTAGTATTCGGACAGCAGATACGCAGTATTTT
CASSIRTADTQYF
>TRBJ1-1|-|TRBV5-4|-
TGTGCCAGCGGGTTTCAGGGGAGTGGGACTTTCTTT
CASGFQGSGTFF
>TRBJ2-7|TRBD1|TRBV6-1|-
TGTGCCAGCAGGGGGGACAGGACCAGGACTTACGAGCAGTACTTC
CASRGDRTRTYEQYF
>TRBJ1-1|-|TRBV5-6|-
TGTGCCAGCAGCTTGGTATTCACTGAAGCTTTCTTT
CASSLVFTEAFF
>TRBJ1-1|-|TRBV6-4|-
TGTGCCAGCAGCAGAGGGTTGAACACTGAAGCTTTCTTT
CASSRGLNTEAFF
>TRBJ1-5|-|TRBV28|few
TGTGCCAGCATAAACGAGGTGAATCAGCCCCAGCATTTT
CASINEVNQPQHF